This passage covers 10 T cell receptor beta chains from one sample sequenced in a study of T cell repertoires in ileal Crohn's disease. Time point denoted: inflamed ileum from the surgical specimen. Measured with immunoSEQ multiplex PCR; TCRdb has only the in-frame clones, and not every one. In the table there are about 6,600 clones, around 86% of which are singletons. The sequenced sample consisted of ileal tissue. The receptors shown here come from an adult with Crohn's disease.

This rearrangement joins TRBV5-1 to TRBJ1-2; no clear D. Trimming took 1 base from V and 4 from J, leaving 14 bases between them. Germline loops: CDR1 SGHRS, CDR2 YFSETQ. This CDR3 is 15 amino acids long. CDR3 bases: TGCGCCAGCAGCTTGAGTACAGACTCCAGCTATGGCTACACCTTC. Translating gives CASSLSTDSSYGYTF.

This clone has a single count. V and J are TRBV5-6 and TRBJ1-5; D is undetermined. This CDR3 region has 15 residues. Between the trimmed V and J ends, which lost 2 bases and 4 bases, there was a span of 13 bases. Germline-derived CDR1 and CDR2 are SGHDT and YYEEEE. The CDR3 loop reads CASSFYRLDNQPQHF. Here the CDR3 DNA reads TGTGCCAGCAGCTTCTACCGCCTAGATAATCAGCCCCAGCATTTT. The entire variable domain, with the rest obtained from reference TRBV5-6 and TRBJ1-5, is as follows: DAGVTQSPTHLIKTRGQQVTLRCSPKSGHDTVSWYQQALGQGPQFIFQYYEEEERQRGNFPDRFSGHQFPNYSSELNVNALLLGDSALYLCASSFYRLDNQPQHFGDGTRLSIL.

CDR3 coding DNA: TGTGCCAGCAGTACTGGGTGGAACACTGAAGCTTTCTTT. Amino acids: CASSTGWNTEAFF. The chain has TRBV2 and TRBJ1-1; D is uncertain. The CDR3 has 13 amino acids. The germline V gene encodes CDR1 SNHLY and CDR2 FYNNEI. V lost 5 bases and J lost 1, with 8 bases in between.

The chain joins TRBV5-4 to TRBJ2-7; either TRBD1 or TRBD2 may fit D (5 bases each). V shed 5 bases and J shed 7 bases, with 10 bases lying between them. Looked up from germline, CDR1 is SGHNT and CDR2 is YYREEE (reference sequence). This CDR3 contains 11 residues. CDR3 coding DNA: TGTGCCAGCAGAGGGACCGAGGAGCAGTACTTC. Encoded protein: CASRGTEEQYF.

The chain links TRBV6-1 to TRBJ1-2; D remains unclear. CDR1 MNHNS and CDR2 SASEGT come from the germline V gene. The V end lost 1 base, the J end lost 4 bases, and 10 bases lay between the germline ends. CDR3 size: 14 residues. The CDR3: CASSEGLPVYGYTF. The CDR3 bases are TGTGCCAGCAGTGAAGGATTGCCAGTCTATGGCTACACCTTC.

Points on this clone: Additional DNA sequences in this sample encode the identical CDR3. This sequence joins TRBV14 and TRBJ1-1, with D perhaps TRBD1 (5 bases). Trimming removed 1 base at V and 11 bases at J, with 8 bases between. Looked up from germline, CDR1 is SGHDN and CDR2 is FVKESK. The CDR3 runs 11 residues. Here the CDR3 DNA reads TGTGCCAGCAGCCAAGTGGGGGAGGCTTTCTTT. Translated, it gives CASSQVGEAFF. Complete variable domain (other parts from reference TRBV14 and TRBJ1-1): EAGVTQFPSHSVIEKGQTVTLRCDPISGHDNLYWYRRVMGKEIKFLLHFVKESKQDESGMPNNRFLAERTGGTYSTLKVQPAELEDSGVYFCASSQVGEAFFGQGTRLTVV.

The J gene is TRBJ1-1, the V gene TRBV10-3; 7 bases fit TRBD1. Trimming cost V 10 bases and J 3 bases; bases outside gene matches: 8. Germline V lookup: CDR1 ENHRY, CDR2 SYGVKD. The CDR3 is 13 residues long. For the CDR3, the DNA is TGTGCCAGGTCCGACAGGGCTGACACTGAAGCTTTCTTT. It yields the protein CARSDRADTEAFF.

The chain employs TRBV6-5 and TRBJ2-7, with TRBD1 matching 11 bases. The CDR3 runs to 15 residues. The V gene end was trimmed by 5 bases and the J gene end by 2 bases; junction bases not matched to a gene: 5. Germline V CDR1 and CDR2: MNHEY, SVGAGI. This CDR3 is CASSPRGQGAYEQYF. The CDR3 nucleotides are TGTGCCAGCAGTCCCAGGGGACAGGGGGCCTACGAGCAGTACTTC.

The rearrangement uses TRBV5-4 and TRBJ1-6; D call uncertain. The CDR3 contains 16 residues. V lost 4 bases and J lost 7, with 18 bases in between. Germline CDR1 is SGHNT and CDR2 is YYREEE (reference sequence). CDR3: CASSIDSRRENSPLHF. CDR3 nucleotides: TGTGCCAGCAGCATAGACTCACGACGGGAAAATTCACCCCTCCACTTT.

In this sample, this clone turned up once. The V gene is TRBV6-6, the J gene TRBJ2-5; 9 nucleotides match TRBD2. V shed 5 bases, J shed 0 bases, and the junction held 1 base outside the gene matches. This CDR3 is built from 14 residues. From germline, CDR1 is MNHNY and CDR2 SVGAGI (reference sequence). CDR3 residues: CASSRLADQETQYF. Written as DNA, the CDR3 is TGTGCCAGCAGTAGACTAGCGGACCAAGAGACCCAGTACTTC.